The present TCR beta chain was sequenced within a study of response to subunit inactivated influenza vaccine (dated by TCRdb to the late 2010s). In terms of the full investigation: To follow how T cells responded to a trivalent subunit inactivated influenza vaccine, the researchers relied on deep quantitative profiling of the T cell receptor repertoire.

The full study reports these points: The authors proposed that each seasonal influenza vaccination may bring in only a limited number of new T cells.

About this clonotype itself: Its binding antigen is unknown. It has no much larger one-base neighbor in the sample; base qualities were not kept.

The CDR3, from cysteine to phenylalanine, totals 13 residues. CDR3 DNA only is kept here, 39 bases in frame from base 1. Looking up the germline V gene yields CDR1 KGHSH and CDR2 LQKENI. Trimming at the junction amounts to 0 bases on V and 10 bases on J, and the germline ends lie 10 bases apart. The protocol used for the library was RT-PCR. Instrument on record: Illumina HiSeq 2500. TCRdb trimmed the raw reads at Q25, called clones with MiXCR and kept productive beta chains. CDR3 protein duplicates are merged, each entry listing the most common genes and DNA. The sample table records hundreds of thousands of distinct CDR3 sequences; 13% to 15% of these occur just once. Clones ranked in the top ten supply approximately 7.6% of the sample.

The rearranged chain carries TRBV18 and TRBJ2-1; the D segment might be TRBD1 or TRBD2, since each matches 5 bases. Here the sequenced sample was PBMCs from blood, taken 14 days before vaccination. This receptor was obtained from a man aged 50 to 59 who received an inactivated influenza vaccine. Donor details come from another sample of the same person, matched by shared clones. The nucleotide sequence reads TGTGCCAGCTCACCACCGGGACCGGGGGAGCAGTTCTTC. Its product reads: CASSPPGPGEQFF.